The 27 T cell receptor beta chains reported below all come from one sample, sequenced in a study of cytomegalovirus exposure and HLA in healthy donors. A multiplex PCR was run with 60 Vbeta primers and 13 Jbeta primers. Sequencing was performed with immunoSEQ multiplex PCR; in TCRdb, only in-frame clones are kept and a portion is missing. Among 150,000 to 200,000 clones listed, 10% to 15% were seen once. Material for sequencing was PBMCs. These receptors all stem from a man in his fifties or sixties in good health and CMV-seropositive.

The rearrangement joins TRBV27 to TRBJ2-7; TRBD1 matches at 9 bases. Per the germline V gene, CDR1 is MNHEY and CDR2 is SMNVEV (reference sequence). The CDR3 has 16 amino acids. V trimming: 1 base; J trimming: 5 bases; junction bases outside the gene matches: 9. CDR3 DNA sequence: TGTGCCAGCAGTTTATTCCCCGGGACAGGGTTCGACGAGCAGTACTTC. Residues: CASSLFPGTGFDEQYF.

Only a few counts were recorded for this clone. The J gene is TRBJ1-4, the V gene TRBV4-1, with TRBD1 matching over 7 bases. The CDR3 consists of 16 residues. V shed 0 bases and J 7 bases; nucleotides not matched to a gene: 8. CDR1 is MGHRA, CDR2 YSYEKL, per germline. The CDR3 here is CASSQEDKGASEKLFF. In DNA form, the CDR3 reads TGCGCCAGCAGCCAAGAAGATAAGGGGGCTTCTGAAAAACTGTTTTTT.

The sample holds a few counts of this clone. This chain uses TRBV7-2 with TRBJ1-3; D not resolved. This CDR3 region has 17 residues. Trimming pared 4 bases from V and 0 bases from J, leaving 16 bases between. Looked up from germline, CDR1 is SGHTA and CDR2 is FQGNSA. CDR3 coding DNA: TGTGCCAGCAGCTCACGGAGCGGACGGGTCTCTGGAAACACCATATATTTT. This gives the protein CASSSRSGRVSGNTIYF.

The chain has TRBV5-1 and TRBJ1-1; 7 bases line up with TRBD1. V gave up 4 bases and J gave up 3 bases; unmatched junction bases: 9. Germline V gene sequence: CDR1 SGHRS, CDR2 YFSETQ. The CDR3 consists of 15 residues. The chain's CDR3 is CASSAMTGWDTEAFF. CDR3 DNA sequence: TGCGCCAGCAGCGCGATGACAGGGTGGGACACTGAAGCTTTCTTT.

This clone has a handful of counts. V usage is TRBV7-3 and J usage is TRBJ2-5; 8 bases map to TRBD2. The trim removed 2 bases at V and 2 bases at J, leaving 7 bases unmatched. The length of the CDR3 is 16 residues. Germline CDR1 SGHTA, CDR2 FQGTGA. Here the CDR3 DNA reads TGTGCCAGCAGCTTAGGGGTGACGGGGGGGCAAGAGACCCAGTACTTC. Translation gives CASSLGVTGGQETQYF.

CDR3 in DNA: TGTGCCAGCAGCGTAGTAGGGGGCGCCGGGCCGGACACTGAAGCTTTCTTT. Its translation: CASSVVGGAGPDTEAFF. This chain joins TRBV9 and TRBJ1-1; 7 bases line up with TRBD1. V lost 0 bases to trimming and J lost 3 bases; unmatched junction nucleotides: 11. The CDR3 is 17 amino acids. Germline CDR1 reads SGDLS; CDR2 reads YYNGEE.

The genes are TRBV19 and TRBJ2-2, with 9 bases fitting TRBD2. CDR1 is LNHDA and CDR2 is SQIVND in the germline V gene (reference sequence). This CDR3 contains 16 residues. Trimming at V came to 7 bases and at J to 1 base, leaving 7 bases not matched to a gene. CDR3 bases: TGTGCCAGTATCTCCGTAGCGGGGGTGAACACCGGGGAGCTGTTTTTT. Protein sequence: CASISVAGVNTGELFF.

In this sample, this clone turned up a few times. This chain links TRBV5-1 with TRBJ2-5, with TRBD1 identical over 10 bases. After removal of 0 bases from V and 5 bases from J, the junction contained 4 bases not matched to a gene. The CDR3 loop spans 15 amino acids. The germline V gene has CDR1 SGHRS and CDR2 YFSETQ. This CDR3 is CASSLGDRGPETQYF. The DNA for the CDR3 is TGCGCCAGCAGCTTGGGAGACAGGGGGCCTGAGACCCAGTACTTC.

This clone showed up just a few times. This chain uses TRBV5-1 with TRBJ2-5, with 8 nucleotides matching TRBD1. The V and J ends lost 2 bases and 1 base, in that order; junction bases with no gene match: 7. There are 16 residues in the CDR3. Germline CDR1 SGHRS, CDR2 YFSETQ. CDR3 amino acids: CASSFGQGGPQETQYF. DNA for the CDR3: TGCGCCAGCAGCTTCGGACAGGGTGGTCCCCAAGAGACCCAGTACTTC.

The chain links TRBV19 to TRBJ1-3; no clear D gene. V shed 3 bases and J shed 0 bases, with 9 bases lying between them. The CDR3 runs to 15 residues. Looked up from germline, CDR1 is LNHDA and CDR2 is SQIVND (reference sequence). This chain's CDR3 is CASSILSPSGNTIYF. CDR3 sequence (DNA): TGTGCCAGTAGTATTTTGAGTCCCTCTGGAAACACCATATATTTT. Combining the CDR3 with reference TRBV19 and TRBJ1-3 gives the whole variable domain DGGITQSPKYLFRKEGQNVTLSCEQNLNHDAMYWYRQDPGQGLRLIYYSQIVNDFQKGDIAEGYSVSREKKESFPLTVTSAQKNPTAFYLCASSILSPSGNTIYFGEGSWLTVV.

This clone has a handful of counts. The J gene is TRBJ2-7, the V gene TRBV7-9; D ambiguous. Germline V CDR1 and CDR2: SEHNR, FQNEAQ (reference sequence). V dropped 0 bases and J dropped 3 bases, with 12 bases sitting between them. CDR3 length: 15 residues. The DNA for the CDR3 is TGTGCCAGCAGCTTAGCGCTGGAGCCCCTCTACGAGCAGTACTTC. This encodes CASSLALEPLYEQYF.

This clone was observed a handful of times. Additional DNA sequences in this sample encode the identical CDR3. This sequence joins TRBV7-2 and TRBJ2-3, with 8 positions matching TRBD2. The V gene's germline CDR1 is SGHTA and CDR2 FQGNSA. This CDR3 is 14 amino acids long. V trimming: 9 bases; J trimming: 4 bases; junction bases outside the gene matches: 9. CDR3 in amino acids: CASSPGLASDTQYF. For the CDR3, the DNA is TGTGCCAGTTCCCCTGGACTAGCCTCAGATACGCAGTATTTT.

This clone was observed a few times. The chain carries TRBV11-3 and TRBJ2-3; D not certain. This CDR3 spans 12 amino acids. Trimming removed 6 bases at V and 4 bases at J, with 8 bases between. In germline, CDR1 is SGHNT, CDR2 YENEEA. This CDR3 is CASSFIPDTQYF. For the CDR3, the DNA is TGTGCCAGCAGTTTTATTCCAGATACGCAGTATTTT.

This clone was found a few times. The J gene is TRBJ2-6, the V gene TRBV6-5; 7 bases fit TRBD1. CDR1 is MNHEY, CDR2 SVGAGI, per germline. Trimming cost V 5 bases and J 2 bases; bases outside gene matches: 3. This CDR3 has 15 amino acids. The CDR3 nucleotides read TGTGCCAGCAGTCGACAGGGTCCTGGGGCCAACGTCCTGACTTTC. Its translation is CASSRQGPGANVLTF.

The chain is built from TRBV14 and TRBJ2-2, with 9 nucleotides matching TRBD1. With 4 bases clipped from V and 2 bases from J, the junction kept 8 bases outside the gene matches. CDR1 and CDR2 (germline): SGHDN, FVKESK. This CDR3 is 17 amino acids long. For the CDR3, the DNA is TGTGCCAGCAGCCCCCTGGGGGACAGGGCTAACACCGGGGAGCTGTTTTTT. As protein: CASSPLGDRANTGELFF.

This clone was seen a few times. The chain links TRBV5-1 to TRBJ2-1, with 7 nucleotides matching TRBD1. Germline assignment: CDR1 SGHRS and CDR2 YFSETQ. CDR3 size: 14 residues. Unmatched junction bases numbered 7, after V lost 5 bases and J lost 5 bases. The CDR3 DNA follows: TGCGCCAGCAGTGAGAACAGGGGCAACAATGAGCAGTTCTTC. Translating gives CASSENRGNNEQFF.

This clone was detected a few times. The V call is TRBV6-1, the J call TRBJ1-5; 12 bases agree with TRBD1. Germline V gives CDR1 MNHNS, CDR2 SASEGT. V lost 5 bases, J lost 7 bases, and 6 bases stayed unmatched. The CDR3 sequence is 15 residues long. DNA for the CDR3: TGTGCCAGCAGTCGGGGACAGGGGGCTAAACAGCCCCAGCATTTT. It yields the protein CASSRGQGAKQPQHF.

The chain couples TRBV28 to TRBJ2-7; D unclear. The CDR3 spans 14 residues. V lost 7 bases to trimming and J lost 1 base, with 14 bases between them. CDR1 is MDHEN, CDR2 SYDVKM, per germline. DNA of the CDR3: TGTGCCAGCATCTTGGTCCGGGTATCCTACGAGCAGTACGTC. This gives the protein CASILVRVSYEQYV.

The chain couples TRBV11-2 to TRBJ2-1; 9 bases fit TRBD2. V gave up 10 bases and J gave up 8 bases; unmatched junction bases: 9. This CDR3 region has 13 residues. CDR1 is SGHAT, CDR2 FQNNGV, per germline. The CDR3 DNA reads as TGTGCCACCATTAGCGGGGGTAGGGATGAGCAGTTCTTC. Translating gives CATISGGRDEQFF. Looking up the rest from reference TRBV11-2 and TRBJ2-1 gives the full variable domain: EAGVAQSPRYKIIEKRQSVAFWCNPISGHATLYWYQQILGQGPKLLIQFQNNGVVDDSQLPKDRFSAERLKGVDSTLKIQPAKLEDSAVYLCATISGGRDEQFFGPGTRLTVL.

The gene calls are TRBV19 and TRBJ1-4, with 7 bases matching TRBD1. J gave up 0 bases and V 8 bases, and 3 bases lay outside the gene matches. The CDR3 length is 14 residues. Germline V gene sequence: CDR1 LNHDA, CDR2 SQIVND (reference sequence). CDR3 sequence: CASRQGTTNEKLFF. The CDR3 bases are TGTGCCAGTCGACAGGGTACAACTAATGAAAAACTGTTTTTT.

The table lists this clone with a few counts. The chain links TRBV30 to TRBJ1-2, with D perhaps TRBD1 (6 bases). Germline CDR1 reads GTSNPN; CDR2 reads SVGIG (reference sequence). V dropped 2 bases and J dropped 4 bases, with 17 bases sitting between them. The CDR3 runs to 15 residues. In nucleotides, the CDR3 is TGTGCCTGGAGTATAATACACAGGGATCCCTATGGCTACACCTTC. Translating gives CAWSIIHRDPYGYTF. Full variable domain (remainder filled in from reference TRBV30 and TRBJ1-2): SQTIHQWPATLVQPVGSPLSLECTVEGTSNPNLYWYRQAAGRGLQLLFYSVGIGQISSEVPQNLSASRPQDRQFILSSKKLLLSDSGFYLCAWSIIHRDPYGYTFGSGTRLTVV.

The chain uses TRBV4-1 and TRBJ2-5, with 9 bases matching TRBD1. V shed 6 bases and J 3 bases; nucleotides not matched to a gene: 5. This CDR3 region has 14 residues. Germline V gene lookup returns CDR1 MGHRA and CDR2 YSYEKL. The CDR3 protein is CASSLGQGEETQYF. The CDR3 DNA reads as TGCGCCAGCAGTCTGGGACAGGGTGAAGAGACCCAGTACTTC.

For this clone: This same CDR3 is encoded by further DNA sequences in the sample. This sequence joins TRBV11-3 and TRBJ1-1; D not certain. The CDR3 contains 13 residues. V shed 6 bases and J shed 1 base, with 9 bases lying between them. The germline V gene has CDR1 SGHNT and CDR2 YENEEA. The CDR3 DNA is TGTGCCAGCAGTCTGGGCAGGAACACTGAAGCTTTCTTT. Protein product: CASSLGRNTEAFF.

V is TRBV19 and J is TRBJ1-1, with a weak D call TRBD1 (5 bases). V was shortened by 3 bases and J by 6 bases, with 11 bases between the two germline ends. The CDR3 loop spans 13 amino acids. Germline CDR1 LNHDA, CDR2 SQIVND (reference sequence). In DNA form, the CDR3 reads TGTGCCAGTAGTATTCGGGGGGGAGCTGAAGCTTTCTTT. This encodes CASSIRGGAEAFF.

This clone was counted only a few times. The chain couples TRBV7-6 to TRBJ2-7; the D gene is possibly TRBD2 (6 bases). The CDR3 consists of 17 residues. Germline CDR1 and CDR2: SGHVS and FNYEAQ. Trimming cost V 1 base and J 6 bases, with 22 bases left between them. The CDR3 sequence: CASSLGRRAGMYGEQYF. CDR3 DNA sequence: TGTGCCAGCAGCTTAGGGAGGAGGGCAGGGATGTATGGCGAGCAGTACTTC.

This clone was detected only a few times. The rearrangement links TRBV7-6 to TRBJ2-5; the match to TRBD2 covers 8 bases. Losses at the gene ends were 7 bases for V and 4 bases for J; bases not matched to a gene: 8. CDR1 is SGHVS and CDR2 is FNYEAQ in the germline V gene. The CDR3 runs 14 residues. This CDR3 reads CASTPYAGGETQYF. CDR3 nucleotides: TGTGCCAGCACCCCCTACGCGGGGGGAGAGACCCAGTACTTC.

V usage is TRBV6-5 and J usage is TRBJ1-1; D remains unclear. Germline values: CDR1 MNHEY, CDR2 SVGAGI. V was trimmed by 6 bases and J by 3 bases, leaving 11 bases between them. This CDR3 spans 13 amino acids. CDR3 amino acids: CASSLYRDTEAFF. CDR3 coding DNA: TGTGCCAGCAGCCTCTACCGGGACACTGAAGCTTTCTTT.